Below are 8 T cell receptor beta chains sequenced from a single sample in a study of shared clonotypes between healthy human individuals. Assay used: immunoSEQ multiplex PCR; TCRdb lists only in-frame clones, some missing. Of some 1.1 million clones detected, roughly 80% appear once; the ten largest clones hold approximately 0.9%. Input material: memory CD4+ T cells from PBMCs. Subset specified: CD45RA-negative fraction. Receptor source: a man between 18 and 35 years old in good health. Some clones in this sample may be carry-over from other donors' samples.

This sequence joins TRBV19 and TRBJ1-5; weak D call: TRBD1 (5 bases). Trimming shortened V by 3 bases and J by 9 bases, and 18 bases separated the two germline ends. CDR1 is LNHDA and CDR2 is SQIVND in the germline V gene (reference sequence). The CDR3 has 15 amino acids. CDR3 bases: TGTGCCAGTAGTATTCCCGGGACTGGGCACAGGCCCCAGCATTTT. This encodes CASSIPGTGHRPQHF. Based on the CDR3 plus reference TRBV19 and TRBJ1-5, the full variable domain is DGGITQSPKYLFRKEGQNVTLSCEQNLNHDAMYWYRQDPGQGLRLIYYSQIVNDFQKGDIAEGYSVSREKKESFPLTVTSAQKNPTAFYLCASSIPGTGHRPQHFGDGTRLSIL.

This clone has a single count. The chain has TRBV4-1 and TRBJ1-1, with unresolved D. This CDR3 region has 16 residues. The germline V and J ends were trimmed by 0 bases and 5 bases, with 16 bases remaining between them. The germline CDR1 and CDR2 sequences are MGHRA and YSYEKL. The CDR3: CASSQDGQRVTTEAFF. As DNA, the CDR3 is TGCGCCAGCAGCCAAGATGGTCAGAGGGTAACGACTGAAGCTTTCTTT.

The chain is built from TRBV6-6 and TRBJ1-4, with a weak D call TRBD1 (5 bases). Trimming removed 6 bases at V and 3 bases at J, with 17 bases between. The CDR3 totals 16 residues. Germline V gene sequence: CDR1 MNHNY, CDR2 SVGAGI (reference sequence). The CDR3 DNA reads TGTGCCAGCAGCTCGGGACGTCGGAAGGCTAATGAAAAACTGTTTTTT. Translating gives CASSSGRRKANEKLFF.

V usage is TRBV7-3 and J usage is TRBJ2-3; no clear D gene. Trimming shortened V by 1 base and J by 4 bases, and 6 bases separated the two germline ends. Looked up from germline, CDR1 is SGHTA and CDR2 is FQGTGA. This CDR3 is 13 amino acids long. The chain's CDR3 is CASSLNAADTQYF. The CDR3 coding sequence is TGTGCCAGCAGCTTAAATGCGGCAGATACGCAGTATTTT.

The rearrangement uses TRBV19 and TRBJ2-1, with 9 bases lining up with TRBD2. Trimming removed 1 base from V and 0 bases from J; junction bases left unmatched: 10. The CDR3 is 19 amino acids. Germline lookup yields CDR1 LNHDA and CDR2 SQIVND (reference sequence). In DNA form, the CDR3 reads TGTGCCAGTAGTATAGGAGGTAGCGGGAGAGGTAGCTCCTACAATGAGCAGTTCTTC. It is translated as CASSIGGSGRGSSYNEQFF.

The rearrangement links TRBV18 to TRBJ1-3, with unresolved D. This CDR3 comprises 15 residues. With 2 bases removed from V and 2 bases from J, the gap between germline ends came to 10 bases. From germline, CDR1 is KGHSH and CDR2 LQKENI. CDR3 in amino acids: CASSPEGPPGNTIYF. CDR3 nucleotides: TGTGCCAGCTCACCAGAAGGGCCCCCTGGAAACACCATATATTTT.

V is TRBV6-6 and J is TRBJ2-7; no reliable D call. The V and J ends lost 4 bases and 4 bases respectively, with 8 bases between them. The length of the CDR3 is 12 residues. CDR1 and CDR2 (germline): MNHNY, SVGAGI (reference sequence). CDR3 residues: CASSLGYYEQYF. For the CDR3, the DNA is TGTGCCAGCAGTTTAGGGTATTACGAGCAGTACTTC.

This chain's CDR3 is CASRQDNRQAFF. The CDR3 DNA sequence: TGCGCCAGCAGGCAGGACAACCGTCAAGCTTTCTTT. This chain connects TRBV5-1 to TRBJ1-1; perhaps TRBD1 as D (5 bases). CDR3 length: 12 amino acids. V lost 5 bases and J 9 bases, leaving 14 bases between the germline ends. Germline assignment: CDR1 SGHRS and CDR2 YFSETQ.